A selection of T cell receptor beta chains follows, all from one sample in a study of control samples from healthy donors and cancer patients. The protocol was immunoSEQ multiplex PCR, while the TCRdb copy is restricted to in-frame clones and leaves out a portion. The table includes 170,000 or so clones, more than 90% detected once. Source material: blood. The receptors stem from a woman aged 40-49 years in good health. Each CDR3 is given with its conserved first and last residue. D genes are given only for firm matches.

length	V	D	J	CDR3	DNA
13	TRBV7-9	NA	TRBJ2-7	CASSRPDENEQYF	TGTGCCAGCAGCCGTCCGGATGAAAACGAGCAGTACTTC
12	TRBV5-6	NA	TRBJ1-2	CASSRDDGGYTF	TGTGCCAGCAGCAGGGACGACGGTGGCTACACCTTC
14	TRBV19	NA	TRBJ1-2	CASSVIEANYGYTF	TGTGCCAGTAGTGTTATCGAGGCTAACTATGGCTACACCTTC
14	TRBV19	NA	TRBJ1-1	CASTPGVGGYEAFF	TGTGCCAGTACCCCTGGGGTCGGCGGATATGAAGCTTTCTTT
14	TRBV7-9	NA	TRBJ2-5	CASSLRQGGETQYF	TGTGCCAGCAGCTTGAGACAGGGAGGAGAGACCCAGTACTTC
15	TRBV5-4	NA	TRBJ2-7	CASSAQGSVNYEQYF	TGTGCCAGCAGCGCACAGGGTTCGGTAAATTACGAGCAGTACTTC
13	TRBV7-2	TRBD2	TRBJ2-3	CASSRGGLYTQYF	TGTGCCTCCTCCCGGGGGGGCCTTTATACGCAGTATTTT
16	TRBV4-1	TRBD2	TRBJ2-3	CASSQEQRGGTDTQYF	TGCGCCAGCAGCCAAGAGCAGCGGGGGGGCACAGATACGCAGTATTTT
16	TRBV4-1	NA	TRBJ2-2	CASSQDVGVGPGELFF	TGCGCCAGCAGCCAAGATGTTGGGGTGGGACCCGGGGAGCTGTTTTTT
16	TRBV28	TRBD2	TRBJ2-7	CASSWPGAGGLYEQYF	TGTGCCAGCAGTTGGCCCGGAGCGGGGGGCCTCTACGAGCAGTACTTC
11	TRBV4-1	NA	TRBJ2-3	CASSPGGPQYF	TGCGCCAGCAGCCCTGGCGGTCCGCAGTATTTT
15	TRBV6-5	NA	TRBJ1-3	CASSKDRHSGNTIYF	TGTGCCAGCAGCAAAGACCGCCACTCTGGAAACACCATATATTTT
15	TRBV15	TRBD2	TRBJ2-5	CATRPTSGGEETQYF	TGTGCCACCAGACCAACCAGCGGGGGGGAAGAGACCCAGTACTTC
15	TRBV6-5	TRBD2	TRBJ2-1	CASSHQWLAGNEQFF	TGTGCCAGCAGTCACCAGTGGCTAGCGGGGAATGAGCAGTTCTTC
13	TRBV7-9	NA	TRBJ1-1	CASTLTESPEAFF	TGTGCCAGCACCTTGACAGAGAGTCCTGAAGCTTTCTTT
13	TRBV12-3/TRBV12-4	NA	TRBJ1-1	CASSFKLGTEAFF	TGTGCCAGCAGTTTTAAGCTAGGCACTGAAGCTTTCTTT
13	TRBV29-1	NA	TRBJ1-1	CSVAITLNTEAFF	TGCAGCGTCGCCATTACCCTGAACACTGAAGCTTTCTTT
15	TRBV5-1	NA	TRBJ1-6	CASSLVGREGSPLHF	TGCGCCAGCAGCTTGGTAGGCAGGGAGGGTTCACCCCTCCACTTT
14	TRBV27	TRBD1	TRBJ1-2	CASTRTGSGSGYTF	TGTGCCAGCACCAGGACAGGGTCAGGCTCTGGCTACACCTTC